This T cell receptor beta chain emerged from a study of metastatic and nonmetastatic thyroid tumors. Study-wide background: Thyroid patients, malignant and benign, had repertoires compared across blood and tumor or nodule tissue. General study results and limits: TCR beta diversity was reportedly significantly higher in malignant thyroid tumors than benign nodules, in blood and tumor.

The germline V gene has CDR1 MNHNS and CDR2 SASEGT. The CDR3 is 13 residues long. Authors' processing steps: Clinicopathological groups supplied CDR3 differences that were used to build a distant-metastasis classifier for papillary thyroid cancer. MiXCR reprocessed the PCR reads for TCRdb. Here the V and J calls rest on TCRdb's processing, not on the authors' analysis. The sample yields about 30,000 clones, 20% to 25% seen once. Remarks on this clone: What it binds is not known. The junction departs from the called germline gene at one end, perhaps through a read error.

All patients reached thyroid surgery having received no treatment beforehand. This TCR was sampled from a female donor with papillary thyroid cancer or a benign thyroid nodule (not recorded which). Some clones in this sample may be carry-over from other donors' samples. Material for sequencing was blood. V and J are TRBV6-1 and TRBJ2-7, with D possibly TRBD1 on 6 matching bases. The CDR3 sequence is CSSIPRGSYEQYF. CDR3 DNA sequence: TGTTCCAGCATCCCCAGGGGCTCCTACGAGCAGTACTTC.